These 25 T cell receptor beta chains were sequenced from one sample in a study of OX40 agonist ivuxolimab in advanced cancers. Measured with immunoSEQ multiplex PCR; TCRdb has only the in-frame clones, and not every one. The sample comprises roughly 56,000 clones, 86% of which are singletons, and approximately 2.6% rests with the top ten. This specimen was CD4+ or CD8+ T cells sorted from blood, taken in a trial of the OX40 agonist ivuxolimab. The origin of the receptors is an adult with an advanced solid tumor such as melanoma, head and neck, liver or kidney cancer.

The rearrangement uses TRBV7-2 and TRBJ1-4; D is perhaps TRBD1 (5 bases). Trimming took 0 bases from V and 3 from J, leaving 8 bases between them. In germline, CDR1 is SGHTA, CDR2 FQGNSA. The CDR3 is 15 amino acids. CDR3 in amino acids: CASSLARQSNEKLFF. DNA of the CDR3: TGTGCCAGCAGCTTAGCGCGACAGTCTAATGAAAAACTGTTTTTT. The full variable domain, its missing parts supplied by reference TRBV7-2 and TRBJ1-4, is GAGVSQSPSNKVTEKGKDVELRCDPISGHTALYWYRQSLGQGLEFLIYFQGNSAPDKSGLPSDRFSAERTGGSVSTLTIQRTQQEDSAVYLCASSLARQSNEKLFFGSGTQLSVL.

This chain joins TRBV7-2 and TRBJ2-7, with D possibly called TRBD1 or TRBD2 (5 bases each). Germline loops: CDR1 SGHTA, CDR2 FQGNSA. This CDR3 spans 12 amino acids. Trimming removed 3 bases at V and 6 bases at J, with 9 bases between. The CDR3 region is CASSLGVGEQYF. CDR3 nucleotides: TGTGCCAGCAGCTTGGGGGTTGGCGAGCAGTACTTC. Supplemented by reference TRBV7-2 and TRBJ2-7, the full variable domain reads GAGVSQSPSNKVTEKGKDVELRCDPISGHTALYWYRQSLGQGLEFLIYFQGNSAPDKSGLPSDRFSAERTGGSVSTLTIQRTQQEDSAVYLCASSLGVGEQYFGPGTRLTVT.

The chain employs TRBV6-5 and TRBJ1-2, with D perhaps matching TRBD1 (5 bases). Germline V gene data show CDR1 as MNHEY and CDR2 as SVGAGI. The CDR3 runs to 12 residues. V gave up 2 bases and J gave up 4 bases, with 5 bases separating them. The CDR3 bases are TGTGCCAGCAGTTACGGGGGCTATGGCTACACCTTC. It specifies CASSYGGYGYTF.

The V and J genes are TRBV7-9 and TRBJ1-2, with D unresolved. The CDR3 is 14 amino acids. In germline, CDR1 is SEHNR, CDR2 FQNEAQ (reference sequence). Trimming cost V 0 bases and J 2 bases, with 7 bases left between them. The CDR3 here is CASSLALQNYGYTF. As DNA, the CDR3 is TGTGCCAGCAGCTTAGCGCTTCAGAACTATGGCTACACCTTC.

The rearrangement joins TRBV9 to TRBJ2-5; 9 bases are shared with TRBD2. J was trimmed by 5 bases and V by 3 bases; bases with no gene match: 8. Germline values: CDR1 SGDLS, CDR2 YYNGEE. This CDR3 contains 15 residues. The CDR3 nucleotides are TGTGCCAGCAGCGCCATAGCGGGGGCGGCGGAGACCCAGTACTTC. Protein sequence: CASSAIAGAAETQYF.

The J gene is TRBJ2-2, the V gene TRBV5-6, with D tentatively TRBD1 or TRBD2 (6 bases each). The length of the CDR3 is 16 residues. V was pared by 1 base and J by 6 bases, with 16 bases between. Germline V gene data show CDR1 as SGHDT and CDR2 as YYEEEE. The CDR3 region has the DNA TGTGCCAGCAGCTTGTGGTCCGGGGGCGGTCCCGGGGAGCTGTTTTTT. Protein product: CASSLWSGGGPGELFF.

This sequence joins TRBV4-3 and TRBJ2-3, with D perhaps matching TRBD2 (5 bases). This CDR3 has 16 residues. V lost 1 base and J 0 bases, leaving 11 bases between the germline ends. The V gene's germline CDR1 is LGHNA and CDR2 YSLEER. The CDR3 DNA follows: TGCGCCAGCAGCCAAGGGTCGGCGGGTAGCACAGATACGCAGTATTTT. Protein product: CASSQGSAGSTDTQYF.

This chain's CDR3 is CASSQILAGDTDTQYF. The CDR3 DNA reads TGTGCCAGCAGCCAAATCCTAGCGGGAGACACAGATACGCAGTATTTT. The rearrangement joins TRBV14 to TRBJ2-3; 10 bases fit TRBD2. CDR1 is SGHDN, CDR2 FVKESK, per germline. Unmatched junction bases numbered 4, after V lost 2 bases and J lost 2 bases. This CDR3 contains 16 residues.

The CDR3 protein is CATSRYLRVRANYGYTF. The CDR3 DNA follows: TGTGCCACCAGCAGATACCTCCGGGTAAGGGCAAACTATGGCTACACCTTC. The gene calls are TRBV15 and TRBJ1-2; D call uncertain. The CDR3 loop spans 17 amino acids. Germline assignment: CDR1 LNHNV and CDR2 YYDKDF (reference sequence). The V gene lost 2 bases and the J gene lost 2 bases, with 18 bases spanning the gap.

The chain links TRBV18 to TRBJ2-7; 7 positions match TRBD1. CDR3 length: 14 residues. V lost 6 bases to trimming and J lost 4 bases; unmatched junction nucleotides: 9. Germline V gene lookup returns CDR1 KGHSH and CDR2 LQKENI. DNA for the CDR3: TGTGCCAGCTCGACAACAGGGGTCGGGTACGAGCAGTACTTC. Translated, it gives CASSTTGVGYEQYF.

The chain employs TRBV9 and TRBJ1-6; 7 positions agree with TRBD1. Germline V gene data show CDR1 as SGDLS and CDR2 as YYNGEE. The CDR3 contains 13 residues. V was pared by 4 bases and J by 10 bases, with 5 bases of the junction left unmatched. This chain's CDR3 is CASSTAGGSPLHF. The CDR3 DNA sequence: TGTGCCAGCAGCACCGCAGGGGGGTCACCCCTCCACTTT.

This rearrangement joins TRBV18 to TRBJ2-5, with a possible D match to TRBD2 (6 bases). The V gene lost 2 bases and the J gene lost 3 bases, with 10 bases spanning the gap. Germline CDR1 KGHSH, CDR2 LQKENI. The CDR3 runs 14 residues. The CDR3 region has the DNA TGTGCCAGCTCACCATCGGAGGGGAAAGAGACCCAGTACTTC. It yields the protein CASSPSEGKETQYF. Drawing the rest from reference TRBV18 and TRBJ2-5, the complete variable domain is NAGVMQNPRHLVRRRGQEARLRCSPMKGHSHVYWYRQLPEEGLKFMVYLQKENIIDESGMPKERFSAEFPKEGPSILRIQQVVRGDSAAYFCASSPSEGKETQYFGPGTRLLVL.

This rearrangement joins TRBV7-8 to TRBJ2-7; D remains unclear. The germline V and J ends were trimmed by 3 bases and 5 bases, with 5 bases remaining between them. There are 11 residues in the CDR3. The germline V gene has CDR1 SGHVS and CDR2 FQNEAQ. Written as DNA, the CDR3 is TGTGCCAGCAGCTTCCGGGACGAGCAGTACTTC. The encoded protein is CASSFRDEQYF.

CDR3: CASSLGTANEKLFF. As DNA, the CDR3 is TGCGCCAGCAGCTTGGGGACGGCTAATGAAAAACTGTTTTTT. The chain links TRBV5-1 to TRBJ1-4; D gene ambiguous. The germline CDR1 and CDR2 sequences are SGHRS and YFSETQ. This CDR3 is built from 14 residues. The V gene lost 0 bases and the J gene lost 3 bases, with 6 bases spanning the gap.

The chain combines TRBV7-2 with TRBJ2-1, with 7 bases matching TRBD2. V shed 4 bases and J 9 bases; nucleotides not matched to a gene: 12. The CDR3 extends over 15 amino acids. In germline, CDR1 is SGHTA, CDR2 FQGNSA. CDR3 in DNA: TGTGCCAGCAGCTCCGGGGGGACGCTTGACGGTGAGCAGTTCTTC. Translating it yields CASSSGGTLDGEQFF.

The genes are TRBV5-4 and TRBJ2-7; possibly TRBD1 for D (5 bases). V lost 1 base and J lost 3, with 11 bases in between. CDR3 length: 14 amino acids. In germline, CDR1 is SGHNT, CDR2 YYREEE (reference sequence). The CDR3 DNA sequence: TGTGCCAGCAGCTTGAAGGGGTCAGACTACGAGCAGTACTTC. Amino acids: CASSLKGSDYEQYF.

The chain combines TRBV28 with TRBJ1-5, with D tentatively TRBD1 (5 bases). V was trimmed by 4 bases and J by 0 bases, leaving 16 bases between them. Looked up from germline, CDR1 is MDHEN and CDR2 is SYDVKM. This CDR3 is built from 17 residues. CDR3 loop: CASSSLGQLYSNQPQHF. Written as DNA, the CDR3 is TGTGCCAGCAGTTCATTGGGGCAGCTCTATAGCAATCAGCCCCAGCATTTT.

The rearrangement uses TRBV6-5 and TRBJ2-7; D is perhaps TRBD2 (6 bases). Trimming took 7 bases from V and 5 from J, leaving 15 bases between them. The CDR3 sequence is 13 residues long. Germline lookup yields CDR1 MNHEY and CDR2 SVGAGI. The CDR3 here is CASNQASGDEQYF. CDR3 bases: TGTGCCAGCAATCAAGCGTCGGGGGACGAGCAGTACTTC.

In regard to this clone: Compared with germline, one end of the junction differs, possibly owing to a read error. Other DNA sequences in this sample translate to the same CDR3. The chain links TRBV7-9 to TRBJ1-1, with 10 bases matching TRBD1. The CDR3 has 14 residues. The germline V gene has CDR1 SEHNR and CDR2 FQNEAQ (reference sequence). CDR3 DNA sequence: TGCGCCAGCAGCCTAGGGGACAGGGGCACTGAAGCTTTCTTT. This codes for CASSLGDRGTEAFF.

V is TRBV6-6 and J is TRBJ1-2; 8 bases line up with TRBD1. The CDR3 consists of 16 residues. After removal of 6 bases from V and 8 bases from J, the junction contained 17 bases not matched to a gene. Per the germline V gene, CDR1 is MNHNY and CDR2 is SVGAGI (reference sequence). The CDR3 spells CASSRVSTGVVWGYTF. CDR3 bases: TGTGCCAGCAGCCGCGTGTCGACAGGGGTAGTTTGGGGCTACACCTTC.

This rearrangement joins TRBV5-4 to TRBJ1-1, with a weak D call TRBD1 (5 bases). Between the trimmed V and J ends, which lost 4 bases and 1 base, there was a span of 8 bases. In germline, CDR1 is SGHNT, CDR2 YYREEE (reference sequence). The length of the CDR3 is 13 residues. In DNA, the CDR3 is TGTGCCAGCAGCCGCGACAGGAACACTGAAGCTTTCTTT. The encoded protein is CASSRDRNTEAFF.

The J gene is TRBJ2-1, the V gene TRBV28, with D perhaps matching TRBD1 or TRBD2 (5 bases each). The CDR3 has 15 residues. The germline gives CDR1 MDHEN, CDR2 SYDVKM. V gave up 7 bases and J gave up 10 bases, with 23 bases separating them. CDR3 nucleotide sequence: TGTGCCAGCACCCAGCCGGGGCGCGGGCCGGGAGAGCAGTTCTTC. This codes for CASTQPGRGPGEQFF.

The sample holds one count of this clone. The chain links TRBV7-2 to TRBJ1-1; 7 positions agree with TRBD1. The length of the CDR3 is 14 residues. Unmatched junction bases numbered 8, after V lost 5 bases and J lost 5 bases. Germline V gene sequence: CDR1 SGHTA, CDR2 FQGNSA. The CDR3 DNA reads TGTGCCAGCAGCCCAGGGGGGTCCAGGACTGAAGCTTTCTTT. Its protein is CASSPGGSRTEAFF.

The rearrangement uses TRBV18 and TRBJ2-5, with 13 positions matching TRBD2. This CDR3 has 17 amino acids. The junction had 5 bases not matched to a gene; V was cut back by 4 bases and J by 0 bases. Germline V gives CDR1 KGHSH, CDR2 LQKENI. The CDR3 protein is CASSRSTSGGHQETQYF. The CDR3, as DNA: TGTGCCAGCTCACGTTCGACTAGCGGGGGGCACCAAGAGACCCAGTACTTC.

The chain combines TRBV19 with TRBJ1-2, with D possibly TRBD1 on 6 matching bases. Looked up from germline, CDR1 is LNHDA and CDR2 is SQIVND (reference sequence). Trimming removed 6 bases from V and 3 bases from J, with 17 bases in between. The CDR3 length is 15 residues. This chain's CDR3 is CASRPEGGRDYGYTF. CDR3 coding DNA: TGTGCCAGTAGACCAGAGGGGGGAAGGGACTATGGCTACACCTTC.